This TCR beta chain is drawn from a study of T cells in Graves' hyperthyroidism and ophthalmopathy. Study-level results: The blood repertoire included most of the expanded thyroid clonotypes above 0.001.

Clinical symptoms, serum thyroxine and TRAb, thyroid ultrasound and orbital computed tomography together formed the diagnostic basis. There are many counts of this clonotype. Antigen: not known. From RNA transcripts, TCR beta CDR3 regions were amplified. A first-round RT-PCR of the TCR CDR3 used the HTBI primer set. TCRdb used MiXCR to reprocess the multiplex PCR reads, holding one entry per CDR3 protein. The repertoire holds about 560,000 distinct CDR3 sequences, with approximately 14% as singletons. CDR1 is MNHEY and CDR2 is SMNVEV in the germline V gene (reference sequence). Trimming removed 5 bases from V and 6 bases from J; junction bases left unmatched: 4. The CDR3 covers 15 residues.

The V and J genes are TRBV27 and TRBJ2-1, with TRBD2 matching 13 bases. The receptor was isolated from a woman aged 25 to 39 with Graves' hyperthyroidism. The material sequenced was blood. The CDR3 region has the DNA TGTGCCAGCAGTCCCGGGACTAGCGGGATCAATGAGCAGTTCTTC. Protein product: CASSPGTSGINEQFF.